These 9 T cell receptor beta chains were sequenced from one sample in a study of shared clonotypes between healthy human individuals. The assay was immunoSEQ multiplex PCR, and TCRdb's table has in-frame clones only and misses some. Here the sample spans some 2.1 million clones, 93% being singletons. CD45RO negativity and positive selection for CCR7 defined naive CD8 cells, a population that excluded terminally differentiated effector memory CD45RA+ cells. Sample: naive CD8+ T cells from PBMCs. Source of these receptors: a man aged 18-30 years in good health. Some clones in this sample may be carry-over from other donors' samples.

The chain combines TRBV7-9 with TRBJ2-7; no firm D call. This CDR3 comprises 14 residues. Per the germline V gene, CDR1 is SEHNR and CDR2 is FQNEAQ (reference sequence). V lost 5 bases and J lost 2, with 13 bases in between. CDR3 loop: CASSPRLYTYEQYF. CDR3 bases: TGTGCCAGCAGCCCACGCCTCTATACCTACGAGCAGTACTTC.

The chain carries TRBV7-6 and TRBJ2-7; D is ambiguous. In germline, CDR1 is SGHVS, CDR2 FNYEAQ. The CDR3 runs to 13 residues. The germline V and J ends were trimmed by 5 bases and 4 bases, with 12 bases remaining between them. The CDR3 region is CASSLGPLYEQYF. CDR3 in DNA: TGTGCCAGCAGCCTCGGGCCCCTATACGAGCAGTACTTC.

CDR3 nucleotide sequence: TGTGCCAGCAGTTTAGTAAGGGCGGAAAAACTGTTTTTT. This sequence encodes CASSLVRAEKLFF. The chain combines TRBV27 with TRBJ1-4; D remains unclear. CDR1 and CDR2 (germline): MNHEY, SMNVEV (reference sequence). Deletions cut 2 bases from V and 8 bases from J, with 9 bases between. The CDR3 has 13 amino acids.

The CDR3 DNA reads as TGTGCCAGCAGCGTAGGGGGGGAGGCCCGCGAGCAGTACTTC. As protein: CASSVGGEAREQYF. V gene TRBV9 combines with J gene TRBJ2-7; possible D gene TRBD2, 6 bases. CDR1 is SGDLS and CDR2 is YYNGEE in the germline V gene. The V gene lost 0 bases and the J gene lost 6 bases, with 13 bases spanning the gap. The CDR3 is 14 residues long.

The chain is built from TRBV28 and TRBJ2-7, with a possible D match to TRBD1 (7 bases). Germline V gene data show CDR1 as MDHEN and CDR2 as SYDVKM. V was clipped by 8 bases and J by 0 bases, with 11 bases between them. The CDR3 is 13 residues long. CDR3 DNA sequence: TGTGCCAGCCGGGGGACAGCCTCCTACGAGCAGTACTTC. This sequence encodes CASRGTASYEQYF.

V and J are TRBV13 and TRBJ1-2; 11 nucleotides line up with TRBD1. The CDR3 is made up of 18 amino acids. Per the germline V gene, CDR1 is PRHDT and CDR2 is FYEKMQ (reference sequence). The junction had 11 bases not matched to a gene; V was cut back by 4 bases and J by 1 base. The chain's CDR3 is CASSSQGDRGYDNYGYTF. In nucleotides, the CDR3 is TGTGCCAGCAGCTCCCAGGGGGACAGGGGGTATGATAACTATGGCTACACCTTC.

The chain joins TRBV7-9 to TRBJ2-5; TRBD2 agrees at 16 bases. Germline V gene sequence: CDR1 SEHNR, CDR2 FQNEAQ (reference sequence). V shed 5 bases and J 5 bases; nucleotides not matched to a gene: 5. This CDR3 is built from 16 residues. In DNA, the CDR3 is TGTGCCAGCAGCATGGGACTAGCGGGAGGGCCGGAGACCCAGTACTTC. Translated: CASSMGLAGGPETQYF.

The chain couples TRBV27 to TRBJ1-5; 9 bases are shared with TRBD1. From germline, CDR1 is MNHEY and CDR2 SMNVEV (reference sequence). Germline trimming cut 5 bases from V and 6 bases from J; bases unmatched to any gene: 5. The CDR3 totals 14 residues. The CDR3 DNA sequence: TGTGCCAGCAGTCCCGGGACAGGGCGTCAGCCCCAGCATTTT. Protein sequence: CASSPGTGRQPQHF.

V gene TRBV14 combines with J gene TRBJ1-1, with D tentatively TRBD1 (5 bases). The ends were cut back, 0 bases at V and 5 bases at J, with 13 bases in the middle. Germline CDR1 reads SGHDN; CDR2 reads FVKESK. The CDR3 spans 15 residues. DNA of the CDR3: TGTGCCAGCAGCCAAGATCGGGGCTCGGGGACTGAAGCTTTCTTT. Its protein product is CASSQDRGSGTEAFF.